These 13 T cell receptor beta chains came from one sample sequenced in a study of cytomegalovirus exposure and HLA in healthy donors. Profiling relied on immunoSEQ multiplex PCR, and the TCRdb table lists in-frame clones only, not all of them. Of around 120,000 clones in the sample, about 83% were seen once. The specimen was PBMCs. These receptor sequences come from a man between 18 and 35 years old in good health and CMV-seronegative.

The CDR3 loop is CASSPRGEQYF. The CDR3 nucleotides read TGTGCCAGCAGCCCCAGGGGGGAGCAGTACTTC. The gene calls are TRBV7-2 and TRBJ2-7; 7 bases align to TRBD1. Germline CDR1 reads SGHTA; CDR2 reads FQGNSA. The junction had 2 bases not matched to a gene; V was cut back by 5 bases and J by 7 bases. This CDR3 has 11 amino acids.

This clone appeared once. The chain joins TRBV6-5 to TRBJ2-7; a weak D match, TRBD2 (5 bases). Germline V gene lookup returns CDR1 MNHEY and CDR2 SVGAGI. The V gene lost 5 bases and the J gene lost 5 bases, with 16 bases spanning the gap. There are 14 residues in the CDR3. CDR3 sequence (DNA): TGTGCCAGCAGTGGACTGCGGCCCCTGGACGAGCAGTACTTC. Protein: CASSGLRPLDEQYF.

The V and J genes are TRBV6-5 and TRBJ2-3, with D tentatively TRBD1 (5 bases). The V end lost 0 bases, the J end lost 3 bases, and 13 bases lay between the germline ends. This CDR3 spans 16 amino acids. Germline V lookup: CDR1 MNHEY, CDR2 SVGAGI. In DNA, the CDR3 is TGTGCCAGCAGTTACTCCCCAGGGCTTGGGACAGATACGCAGTATTTT. Its translation is CASSYSPGLGTDTQYF.

The rearrangement links TRBV7-9 to TRBJ1-2, with 9 positions matching TRBD1. With 2 bases clipped from V and 7 bases from J, the junction kept 5 bases outside the gene matches. Germline V gene lookup returns CDR1 SEHNR and CDR2 FQNEAQ (reference sequence). This CDR3 has 14 amino acids. This CDR3 reads CASSLLQGAAGYTF. CDR3 DNA sequence: TGTGCCAGCAGCTTATTACAGGGGGCGGCTGGCTACACCTTC.

The rearrangement links TRBV7-9 to TRBJ1-5; 7 nucleotides line up with TRBD1. Germline trimming cut 5 bases from V and 9 bases from J; bases unmatched to any gene: 19. Germline values: CDR1 SEHNR, CDR2 FQNEAQ (reference sequence). The CDR3 contains 17 residues. CDR3 residues: CASSRQEIGQVQRPQHF. The CDR3 nucleotides are TGTGCCAGCAGCCGCCAAGAAATCGGACAGGTCCAGCGGCCCCAGCATTTT. The whole variable domain, filled in from reference TRBV7-9 and TRBJ1-5, reads DTGVSQNPRHKITKRGQNVTFRCDPISEHNRLYWYRQTLGQGPEFLTYFQNEAQLEKSRLLSDRFSAERPKGSFSTLEIQRTEQGDSAMYLCASSRQEIGQVQRPQHFGDGTRLSIL.

This clone was detected only a few times. The chain recombines TRBV7-9 with TRBJ1-2; no clear D. The CDR3 is made up of 12 amino acids. With 11 bases removed from V and 4 bases from J, the gap between germline ends came to 14 bases. Germline assignment: CDR1 SEHNR and CDR2 FQNEAQ (reference sequence). The CDR3 DNA sequence: TGTGCCGGAGAGGGAGTGGTCTATGGCTACACCTTC. Its protein is CAGEGVVYGYTF.

To note about this clone: This CDR3 is also generated by other DNA sequences in the sample. The rearrangement uses TRBV5-4 and TRBJ2-7, with 13 bases aligning to TRBD2. There are 16 residues in the CDR3. The trim removed 4 bases at V and 2 bases at J, leaving 6 bases unmatched. Germline lookup yields CDR1 SGHNT and CDR2 YYREEE (reference sequence). The CDR3 reads CASSPLGLAGTYEQYF. CDR3 DNA: TGTGCCAGCAGCCCACTGGGACTAGCGGGGACCTACGAGCAGTACTTC. The whole variable domain, remainder taken from reference TRBV5-4 and TRBJ2-7, is ETGVTQSPTHLIKTRGQQVTLRCSSQSGHNTVSWYQQALGQGPQFIFQYYREEENGRGNFPPRFSGLQFPNYSSELNVNALELDDSALYLCASSPLGLAGTYEQYFGPGTRLTVT.

The chain combines TRBV5-6 with TRBJ2-3; 9 bases are shared with TRBD2. CDR3 length: 16 residues. V gave up 0 bases and J gave up 5 bases; unmatched junction bases: 7. Germline loops: CDR1 SGHDT, CDR2 YYEEEE. The CDR3 DNA reads as TGTGCCAGCAGCTTGGCGCCTAGCGGGACCTTAGATACGCAGTATTTT. Translated, it gives CASSLAPSGTLDTQYF. Filled out from reference TRBV5-6 and TRBJ2-3, the complete variable domain reads DAGVTQSPTHLIKTRGQQVTLRCSPKSGHDTVSWYQQALGQGPQFIFQYYEEEERQRGNFPDRFSGHQFPNYSSELNVNALLLGDSALYLCASSLAPSGTLDTQYFGPGTRLTVL.

This rearrangement joins TRBV11-3 to TRBJ1-1; D not certain. The V gene lost 3 bases and the J gene lost 8 bases, with 10 bases spanning the gap. CDR1 and CDR2 from the germline V gene are SGHNT and YENEEA. The CDR3 has 12 amino acids. The CDR3: CASSFQGGEAFF. In nucleotides, the CDR3 is TGTGCCAGCAGCTTCCAAGGCGGGGAAGCTTTCTTT.

The chain uses TRBV2 and TRBJ2-2; TRBD1 matches at 7 bases. This CDR3 contains 14 residues. The ends lost 9 bases at V and 5 bases at J; junction bases unmatched: 9. Germline V gene data show CDR1 as SNHLY and CDR2 as FYNNEI. In nucleotides, the CDR3 is TGTGCCAGAGATCGACAGGGCCGGACCGGGGAGCTGTTTTTT. As protein: CARDRQGRTGELFF.

The chain combines TRBV11-2 with TRBJ1-5, with TRBD1 matching over 9 bases. The CDR3 extends over 15 amino acids. V lost 5 bases, J lost 2 bases, and 4 bases stayed unmatched. The germline gives CDR1 SGHAT, CDR2 FQNNGV. The CDR3 sequence is CASSPRTGGNQPQHF. CDR3 in DNA: TGTGCCAGCAGCCCTCGGACAGGGGGCAATCAGCCCCAGCATTTT.

The V gene is TRBV11-2, the J gene TRBJ2-7; 7 bases align to TRBD2. The CDR3 has 16 amino acids. The trim removed 1 base at V and 5 bases at J, leaving 11 bases unmatched. Germline CDR1 and CDR2: SGHAT and FQNNGV. As DNA, the CDR3 is TGTGCCAGCAGCTTAGGGGGGGAGGGTAGCCTGCACGAGCAGTACTTC. Protein sequence: CASSLGGEGSLHEQYF.

The chain carries TRBV4-1 and TRBJ2-4; possibly TRBD1 for D (5 bases). The V end was cut by 6 bases, the J end by 5 bases, with 14 bases between. CDR1 and CDR2 from the germline V gene are MGHRA and YSYEKL. The CDR3 totals 14 residues. The CDR3 DNA reads TGCGCCAGCAGAGATGGATTAGGGGAAAACATTCAGTACTTC. It encodes CASRDGLGENIQYF.